This T cell receptor beta chain was sequenced for a study of blood T cell repertoires in COVID-19. The wider study: There were acute and convalescent COVID-19 samples, and they came from the United States, Italy and Spain. T cells, B-cell-depleted T cells, or PBMCs supplied cDNA or gDNA.

Source study methods: Reference gene primer amplification gave nucleated cell count estimates. TCRdb's table, derived via immunoSEQ multiplex PCR, lists solely in-frame clones and lacks some. The D gene and trimming were derived from the DNA, and the V and J assignments and clone size from that table. Here the sample spans 190,000 or so clones, approximately 90% being singletons. V lost 6 bases to trimming and J lost 10 bases; unmatched junction nucleotides: 10. The CDR3 is 13 amino acids. Per germline, CDR1 SGDLS and CDR2 YYNGEE. The chain carries TRBV9 and TRBJ2-1, with 7 bases aligning to TRBD2. Sample: peripheral blood. The source of this sequence is a woman aged 18-29 years who had recovered from COVID-19. DNA of the CDR3: TGTGCCAGCACTACATCCGGCGGGGGAGAGCAGTTCTTC. Translated, it gives CASTTSGGGEQFF.